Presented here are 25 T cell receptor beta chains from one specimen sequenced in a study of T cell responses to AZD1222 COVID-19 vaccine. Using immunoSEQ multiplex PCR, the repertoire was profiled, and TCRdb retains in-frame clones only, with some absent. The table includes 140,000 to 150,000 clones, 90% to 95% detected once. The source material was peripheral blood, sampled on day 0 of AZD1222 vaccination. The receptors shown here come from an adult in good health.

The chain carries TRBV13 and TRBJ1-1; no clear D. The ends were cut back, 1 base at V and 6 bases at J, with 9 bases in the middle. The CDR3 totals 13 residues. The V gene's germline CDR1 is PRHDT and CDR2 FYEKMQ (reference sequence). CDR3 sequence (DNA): TGTGCCAGCAGCTTAGATGGAGGGCCTGAAGCTTTCTTT. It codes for CASSLDGGPEAFF.

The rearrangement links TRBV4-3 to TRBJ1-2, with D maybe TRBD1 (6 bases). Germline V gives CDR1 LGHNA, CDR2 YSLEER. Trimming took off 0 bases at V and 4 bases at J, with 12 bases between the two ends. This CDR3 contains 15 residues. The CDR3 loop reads CASSQEWGATYGYTF. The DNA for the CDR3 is TGCGCCAGCAGCCAAGAATGGGGGGCTACCTATGGCTACACCTTC.

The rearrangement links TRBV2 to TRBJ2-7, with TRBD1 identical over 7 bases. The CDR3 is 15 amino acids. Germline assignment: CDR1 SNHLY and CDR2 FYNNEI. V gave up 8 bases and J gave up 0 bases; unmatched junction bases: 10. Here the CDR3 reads CASEGGAKSSYEQYF. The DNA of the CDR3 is TGTGCCAGCGAAGGGGGCGCGAAGTCCTCCTACGAGCAGTACTTC.

CDR3 in amino acids: CASSPDQGFGTQYF. The CDR3 bases are TGTGCCAGCAGCCCCGACCAAGGTTTCGGGACCCAGTACTTC. The chain combines TRBV7-3 with TRBJ2-5; the D is unclear. The CDR3 sequence is 14 residues long. From germline, CDR1 is SGHTA and CDR2 FQGTGA. The V gene lost 5 bases and the J gene lost 7 bases, with 17 bases spanning the gap.

The CDR3 here is CASSLGSLAGAHTQYF. CDR3 coding DNA: TGTGCCAGCAGTTTAGGGAGTCTAGCGGGGGCACATACGCAGTATTTT. V is TRBV27 and J is TRBJ2-3; 10 positions agree with TRBD2. Trimming took 2 bases from V and 7 from J; bases not matched to a gene: 9. Germline loops: CDR1 MNHEY, CDR2 SMNVEV (reference sequence). CDR3 size: 16 residues.

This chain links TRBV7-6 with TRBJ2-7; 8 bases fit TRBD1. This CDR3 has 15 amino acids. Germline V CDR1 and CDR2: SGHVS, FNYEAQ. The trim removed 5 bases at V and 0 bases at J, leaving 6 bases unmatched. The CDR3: CASSGGQGHSYEQYF. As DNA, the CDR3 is TGTGCCAGCAGCGGCGGACAGGGTCACTCCTACGAGCAGTACTTC.

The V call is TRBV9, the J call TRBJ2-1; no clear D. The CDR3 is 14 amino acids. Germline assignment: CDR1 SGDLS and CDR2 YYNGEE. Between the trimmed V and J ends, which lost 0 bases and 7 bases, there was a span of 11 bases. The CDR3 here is CASSVVSDGNEQFF. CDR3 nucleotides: TGTGCCAGCAGCGTAGTGAGCGACGGTAATGAGCAGTTCTTC.

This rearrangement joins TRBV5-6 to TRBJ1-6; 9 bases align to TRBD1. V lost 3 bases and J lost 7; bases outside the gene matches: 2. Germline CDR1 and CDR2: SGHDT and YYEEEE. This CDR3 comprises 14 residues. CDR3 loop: CASSWGTGNSPLHF. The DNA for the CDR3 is TGTGCCAGCAGCTGGGGGACAGGGAATTCACCCCTCCACTTT.

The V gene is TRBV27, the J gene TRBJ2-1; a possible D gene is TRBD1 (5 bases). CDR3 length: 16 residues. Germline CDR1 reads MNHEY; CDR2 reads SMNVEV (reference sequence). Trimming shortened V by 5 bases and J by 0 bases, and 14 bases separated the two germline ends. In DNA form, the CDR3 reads TGTGCCAGCAGTCCCTCGACAGCTGGCTCCTACAATGAGCAGTTCTTC. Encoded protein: CASSPSTAGSYNEQFF.

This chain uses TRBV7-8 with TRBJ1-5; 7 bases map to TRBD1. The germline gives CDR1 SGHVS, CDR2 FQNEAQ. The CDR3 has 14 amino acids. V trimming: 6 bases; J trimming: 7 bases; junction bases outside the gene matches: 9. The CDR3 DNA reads TGTGCCAGCAGGGAGAGGACAGGCGGCCAGCCCCAGCATTTT. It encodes CASRERTGGQPQHF. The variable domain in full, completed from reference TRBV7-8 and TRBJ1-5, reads GAGVSQSPRYKVAKRGQDVALRCDPISGHVSLFWYQQALGQGPEFLTYFQNEAQLDKSGLPSDRFFAERPEGSVSTLKIQRTQQEDSAVYLCASRERTGGQPQHFGDGTRLSIL.

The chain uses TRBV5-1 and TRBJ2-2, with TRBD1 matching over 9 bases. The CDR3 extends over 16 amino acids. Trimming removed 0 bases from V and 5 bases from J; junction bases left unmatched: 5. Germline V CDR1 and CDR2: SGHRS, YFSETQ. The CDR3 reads CASSLAGTGLTGELFF. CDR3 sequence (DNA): TGCGCCAGCAGCTTGGCCGGGACAGGGTTAACCGGGGAGCTGTTTTTT.

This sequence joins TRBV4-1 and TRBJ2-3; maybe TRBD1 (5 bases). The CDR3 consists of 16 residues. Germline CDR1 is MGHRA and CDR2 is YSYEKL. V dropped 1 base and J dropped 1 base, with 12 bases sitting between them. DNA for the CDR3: TGCGCCAGCAGCCAAGGCAACAGGCACCGCACAGATACGCAGTATTTT. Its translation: CASSQGNRHRTDTQYF.

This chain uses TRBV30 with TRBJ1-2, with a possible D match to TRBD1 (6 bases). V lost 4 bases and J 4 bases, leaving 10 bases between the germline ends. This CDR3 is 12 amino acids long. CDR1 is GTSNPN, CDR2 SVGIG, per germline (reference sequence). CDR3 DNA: TGTGCCTGGACCCAGGGGATCTATGGCTACACCTTC. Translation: CAWTQGIYGYTF.

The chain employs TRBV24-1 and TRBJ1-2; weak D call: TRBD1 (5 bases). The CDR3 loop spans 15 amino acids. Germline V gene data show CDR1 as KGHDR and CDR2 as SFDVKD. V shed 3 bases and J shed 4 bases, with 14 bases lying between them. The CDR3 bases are TGTGCCACCAGTGATCCACAACCGACAGTCTATGGCTACACCTTC. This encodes CATSDPQPTVYGYTF.

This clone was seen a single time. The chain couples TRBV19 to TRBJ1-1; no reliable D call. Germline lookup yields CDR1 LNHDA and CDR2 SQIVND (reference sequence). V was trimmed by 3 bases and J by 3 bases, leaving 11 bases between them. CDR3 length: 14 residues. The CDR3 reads CASSIRRKDTEAFF. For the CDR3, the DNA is TGTGCCAGTAGTATCCGGCGAAAGGACACTGAAGCTTTCTTT.

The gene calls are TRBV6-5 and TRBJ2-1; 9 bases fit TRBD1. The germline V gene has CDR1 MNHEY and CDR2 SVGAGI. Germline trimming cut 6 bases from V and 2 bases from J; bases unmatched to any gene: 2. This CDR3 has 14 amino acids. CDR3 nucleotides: TGTGCCAGCAGAAGGACAGGGGCCTACAATGAGCAGTTCTTC. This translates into CASRRTGAYNEQFF.

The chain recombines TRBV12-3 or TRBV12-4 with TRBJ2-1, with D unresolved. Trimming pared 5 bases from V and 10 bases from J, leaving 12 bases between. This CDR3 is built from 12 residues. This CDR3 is CASSPPGNEQFF. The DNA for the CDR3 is TGTGCCAGCAGTCCGCCTGGGAACGAGCAGTTCTTC.

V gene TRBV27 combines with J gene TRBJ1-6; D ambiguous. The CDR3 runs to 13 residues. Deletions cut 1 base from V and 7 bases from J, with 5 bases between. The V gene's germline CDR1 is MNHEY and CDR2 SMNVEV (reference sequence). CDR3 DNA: TGTGCCAGCAGTTTATTGGGGAATTCACCCCTCCACTTT. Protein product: CASSLLGNSPLHF.

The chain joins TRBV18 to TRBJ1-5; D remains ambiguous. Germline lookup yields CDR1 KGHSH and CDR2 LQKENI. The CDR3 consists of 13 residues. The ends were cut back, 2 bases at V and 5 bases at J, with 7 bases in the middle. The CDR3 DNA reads TGTGCCAGCTCACCAGTTGAGGATCAGCCCCAGCATTTT. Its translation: CASSPVEDQPQHF.

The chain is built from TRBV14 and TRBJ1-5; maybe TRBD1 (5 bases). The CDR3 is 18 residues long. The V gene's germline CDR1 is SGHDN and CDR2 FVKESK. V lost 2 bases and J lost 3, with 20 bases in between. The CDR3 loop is CASSQLWSLGGTNQPQHF. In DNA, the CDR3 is TGTGCCAGCAGCCAATTATGGTCTCTCGGGGGTACCAATCAGCCCCAGCATTTT.

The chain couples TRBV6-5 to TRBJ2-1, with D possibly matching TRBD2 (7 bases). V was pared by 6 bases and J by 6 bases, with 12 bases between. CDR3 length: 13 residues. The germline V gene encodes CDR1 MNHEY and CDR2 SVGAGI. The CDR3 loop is CASREGGRNEQFF. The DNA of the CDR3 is TGTGCCAGCAGGGAGGGGGGGCGCAATGAGCAGTTCTTC.

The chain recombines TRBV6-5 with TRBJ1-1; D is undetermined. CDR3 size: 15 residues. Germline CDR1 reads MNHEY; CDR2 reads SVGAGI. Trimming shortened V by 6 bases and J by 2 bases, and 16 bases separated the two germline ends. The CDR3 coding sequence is TGTGCCAGCAGCCGCCTTCGACTGATTAACACTGAAGCTTTCTTT. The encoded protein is CASSRLRLINTEAFF.

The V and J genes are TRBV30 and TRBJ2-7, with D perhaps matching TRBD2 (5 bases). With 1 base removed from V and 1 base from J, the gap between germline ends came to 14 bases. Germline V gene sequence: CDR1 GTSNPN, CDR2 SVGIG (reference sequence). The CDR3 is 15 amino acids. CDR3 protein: CAWSAADLISYEQYF. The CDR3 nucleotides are TGTGCCTGGAGTGCCGCGGACTTAATTTCCTACGAGCAGTACTTC.

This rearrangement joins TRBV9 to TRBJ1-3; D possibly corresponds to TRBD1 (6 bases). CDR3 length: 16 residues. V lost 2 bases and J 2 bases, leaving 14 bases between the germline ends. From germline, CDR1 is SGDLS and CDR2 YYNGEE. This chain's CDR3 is CASSVMGGIAGNTIYF. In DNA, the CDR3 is TGTGCCAGCAGCGTTATGGGGGGCATCGCTGGAAACACCATATATTTT.

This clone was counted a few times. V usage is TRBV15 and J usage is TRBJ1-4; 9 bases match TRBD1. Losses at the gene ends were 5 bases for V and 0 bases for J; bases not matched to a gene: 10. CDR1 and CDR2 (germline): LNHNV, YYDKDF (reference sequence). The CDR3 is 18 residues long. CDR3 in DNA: TGTGCCACCAGCGAAAGACAGGGGGAATTTGCAACTAATGAAAAACTGTTTTTT. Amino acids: CATSERQGEFATNEKLFF.